This T cell receptor (beta chain) was sequenced during a study of shared clonotypes between healthy human individuals. Note on this clone: Its target is unknown.

Whole-study findings and limits: It was expected that sequencing depth would affect clonotype sharing among donors.

Clones were sequenced by immunoSEQ multiplex PCR, and TCRdb holds only the in-frame ones, with some missing. This sample yields about 550,000 clones, of which roughly 95% are seen a single time; about 0.11% belongs to the top ten. CDR1 and CDR2 from the germline V gene are SQVTM and ANQGSEA. This CDR3 contains 14 residues. Trimming took 6 bases from V and 2 from J; bases not matched to a gene: 7. CD45RO-negative CD8 cells positively selected for CCR7 made up the naive population, which excluded terminally differentiated effector memory CD45RA+ cells. The receptor's source is a woman in her thirties in good health. The chain has TRBV29-1 and TRBJ2-1, with 7 nucleotides matching TRBD2. The sample taken for sequencing was naive CD8+ T cells sorted from blood. CDR3 sequence: CSVPREVPYNEQFF. CDR3 bases: TGCAGCGTACCACGGGAGGTCCCCTACAATGAGCAGTTCTTC.